Each of the 21 T cell receptor beta chains below was sequenced from the same sample in a study of Graves' ophthalmopathy and Graves' hyperthyroidism. Amplified material comprised TCR beta CDR3 regions derived from RNA transcripts. HTBI primers were used in a first-round RT-PCR, which preceded a second-round multiplex PCR. MiXCR was run by TCRdb on the multiplex PCR reads, yielding one entry per CDR3 protein. The table has fewer than 650,000 distinct CDR3 sequences, 22% seen once. Input material: peripheral blood. The receptors come from a woman aged 18-29 years with stable Graves' hyperthyroidism. Some clones in this sample may be carry-over from other donors' samples.

This clonotype appeared many times. The CDR3 loop reads CASSLAGVELFF. The CDR3 nucleotides are TGCGCCAGCAGCTTGGCGGGGGTCGAGCTGTTTTTT. The rearrangement joins TRBV5-1 to TRBJ2-2, with TRBD2 as a possible D gene (6 bases). V lost 0 bases and J lost 11, with 8 bases in between. CDR3 length equals 12 residues. The germline CDR1 and CDR2 sequences are SGHRS and YFSETQ.

This clonotype was detected ten times or more. The chain recombines TRBV11-2 with TRBJ2-5; D is unclear. In germline, CDR1 is SGHAT, CDR2 FQNNGV. V was cut by 2 bases and J by 1 base, with 11 bases left in between. The CDR3 consists of 15 residues. CDR3 residues: CASSLPRSFQETQYF. The CDR3 nucleotides are TGTGCCAGCAGCTTACCCAGGAGTTTCCAAGAGACCCAGTACTTC.

The chain recombines TRBV5-1 with TRBJ2-2, with 8 positions matching TRBD2. Germline V CDR1 and CDR2: SGHRS, YFSETQ. V dropped 4 bases and J dropped 4; count of bases not matched to a gene: 9. The CDR3 is 16 amino acids. CDR3 nucleotide sequence: TGCGCCAGCAGCCCCGAACGGGGGGGCCTCACCGGGGAGCTGTTTTTT. It is translated as CASSPERGGLTGELFF. Full variable domain (outside the CDR3, taken from reference TRBV5-1 and TRBJ2-2): KAGVTQTPRYLIKTRGQQVTLSCSPISGHRSVSWYQQTPGQGLQFLFEYFSETQRNKGNFPGRFSGRQFSNSRSEMNVSTLELGDSALYLCASSPERGGLTGELFFGEGSRLTVL.

This clonotype was seen more than once but under ten times. The CDR3 coding sequence is TGTGCCGGGAAAGGGACAACACTCTACGAGCAGTACTTC. It is translated as CAGKGTTLYEQYF. V gene TRBV2 combines with J gene TRBJ2-7, with TRBD1 as a possible D gene (6 bases). The V and J ends lost 11 bases and 3 bases respectively, with 17 bases between them. The CDR3 totals 13 residues. From germline, CDR1 is SNHLY and CDR2 FYNNEI.

This clonotype was picked up many times. A single base separates this from a much larger clone, so it may be a read error. This chain joins TRBV6-2 or TRBV6-3 and TRBJ1-2, with D uncertain. V gave up 2 bases and J gave up 4 bases, with 8 bases separating them. The CDR3 totals 13 residues. The germline V gene has CDR1 MNHEY and CDR2 SVGEGT. The DNA for the CDR3 is TGTGCCAGCAGTTACGACGAACGCTATGGCTACACCTTC. Its translation: CASSYDERYGYTF.

This clonotype was detected many times. Relative to the germline gene, one junction end is altered; a read error may explain this. CDR3 bases: TGTGCCAGTAGTCGGCAGGGAGGCACTAAAGCTTTCTTT. Protein sequence: CASSRQGGTKAFF. The chain has TRBV19 and TRBJ1-1, with D possibly TRBD1 on 5 matching bases. This CDR3 contains 13 residues. The germline gives CDR1 LNHDA, CDR2 SQIVND (reference sequence).

This clonotype was observed at least ten times. The CDR3 here is CASSELRGYETQYF. CDR3 coding DNA: TGTGCCAGCAGTGAATTAAGAGGGTACGAGACCCAGTACTTC. The chain is built from TRBV25-1 and TRBJ2-5; possible D gene TRBD2, 5 bases. This CDR3 spans 14 amino acids. V shed 1 base and J shed 5 bases, with 11 bases lying between them. Germline V gene sequence: CDR1 MGHDK, CDR2 SYGVNS. The full variable domain, with the rest looked up from reference TRBV25-1 and TRBJ2-5, is EADIYQTPRYLVIGTGKKITLECSQTMGHDKMYWYQQDPGMELHLIHYSYGVNSTEKGDLSSESTVSRIRTEHFPLTLESARPSHTSQYLCASSELRGYETQYFGPGTRLLVL.

In its sample, this clonotype was seen once. The V and J genes are TRBV2 and TRBJ2-5, with a tentative D call TRBD2 (5 bases). Germline-derived CDR1 and CDR2 are SNHLY and FYNNEI. The CDR3 has 11 amino acids. Trimming took 7 bases from V and 4 from J, leaving 7 bases between them. For the CDR3, the DNA is TGTGCCAGCATGGCGGGAGAGACCCAGTACTTC. Translating gives CASMAGETQYF. Full variable domain (outside the CDR3, taken from reference TRBV2 and TRBJ2-5): EPEVTQTPSHQVTQMGQEVILRCVPISNHLYFYWYRQILGQKVEFLVSFYNNEISEKSEIFDDQFSVERPDGSNFTLKIRSTKLEDSAMYFCASMAGETQYFGPGTRLLVL.

This clonotype was observed a handful of times. The chain employs TRBV3-1 and TRBJ1-2, with 9 nucleotides matching TRBD1. V lost 1 base, J lost 10 bases, and 4 bases stayed unmatched. The germline V gene has CDR1 LGHDT and CDR2 YNNKEL (reference sequence). The CDR3 loop spans 13 amino acids. CDR3 region: CASSQGRDRAYTF. Written as DNA, the CDR3 is TGTGCCAGCAGCCAAGGTCGGGACAGGGCCTACACCTTC.

This clonotype was counted ten times or more. The chain is built from TRBV12-3 or TRBV12-4 and TRBJ2-7; D is ambiguous. Trimming stripped 3 bases from V and 6 bases from J, with 12 bases between. The CDR3 spans 13 residues. CDR3 bases: TGTGCCAGCAGTTTTCTGACGCCCCTCGAGCAGTACTTC. This sequence encodes CASSFLTPLEQYF.

This clonotype was detected many times. The chain combines TRBV5-6 with TRBJ1-5; 7 bases align to TRBD1. The V segment lost 7 bases and the J segment 0 bases; nucleotides outside the gene matches: 22. CDR1 is SGHDT, CDR2 YYEEEE, per germline. The CDR3 is 20 residues long. CDR3 protein: CASSGQGVAGVGYSNQPQHF. The DNA for the CDR3 is TGTGCCAGCTCGGGGCAGGGGGTAGCGGGAGTTGGCTATAGCAATCAGCCCCAGCATTTT.

The table lists this clonotype with many counts. CDR3 sequence: CSARQAGRGLGNYGYTF. The CDR3 bases are TGCAGTGCTAGACAGGCAGGCAGGGGGCTCGGGAACTATGGCTACACCTTC. The rearrangement joins TRBV20-1 to TRBJ1-2; TRBD1 aligns across 8 bases. Germline V lookup: CDR1 DFQATT, CDR2 SNEGSKA (reference sequence). CDR3 length: 17 residues. V lost 2 bases and J lost 2; bases outside the gene matches: 13.

On this clonotype itself: A much larger clone is a single base away; this may be a read error. The rearrangement joins TRBV5-1 to TRBJ2-5, with D uncertain. The V gene's germline CDR1 is SGHRS and CDR2 YFSETQ. The CDR3 has 14 amino acids. The CDR3, as DNA: TGCGCCAGCAGCTTGGTTTCAGGCCAAGAGACCAAGTACTTC. Translating gives CASSLVSGQETKYF.

This clonotype appeared a few times. The chain carries TRBV19 and TRBJ1-6, with D possibly TRBD1 on 6 matching bases. The CDR3 totals 14 residues. V lost 4 bases, J lost 10 bases, and 14 bases lay in between. Germline V lookup: CDR1 LNHDA, CDR2 SQIVND (reference sequence). CDR3 amino acids: CASSRGGLESPLHF. In DNA form, the CDR3 reads TGTGCCAGTAGTAGAGGGGGGTTGGAATCACCCCTCCACTTT.

V gene TRBV29-1 combines with J gene TRBJ2-7; TRBD2 aligns across 8 bases. Unmatched junction bases numbered 3, after V lost 1 base and J lost 7 bases. The germline gives CDR1 SQVTM, CDR2 ANQGSEA. The CDR3 runs 12 residues. CDR3 DNA sequence: TGCAGCGTTGAAGTAGCGGGAAGGGAGCAGTACTTC. Translating gives CSVEVAGREQYF.

V is TRBV12-3 or TRBV12-4 and J is TRBJ2-7; TRBD1 matches at 7 bases. V shed 5 bases and J 4 bases; nucleotides not matched to a gene: 5. This CDR3 is built from 13 residues. In DNA, the CDR3 is TGTGCCAGCAGTCGGACAGGACCTTACGAGCAGTACTTC. Amino acid sequence: CASSRTGPYEQYF.

This clonotype occurred a few times. A clone one base away is much larger, so this may be a read error. For the CDR3, the DNA is TGTGCCAGCAACCAAGATCCCCTAGTGACGGGAGGGTCCTACGAGCAGTACTTC. Encoded protein: CASNQDPLVTGGSYEQYF. The chain employs TRBV4-2 and TRBJ2-7, with 8 bases aligning to TRBD2. The CDR3 length is 18 residues. The V gene's germline CDR1 is LGHNA and CDR2 YNFKEQ.

This clonotype was seen at least ten times. V usage is TRBV30 and J usage is TRBJ1-2; D perhaps matches TRBD1 (5 bases). The germline CDR1 and CDR2 sequences are GTSNPN and SVGIG (reference sequence). With 5 bases removed from V and 3 bases from J, the gap between germline ends came to 10 bases. The CDR3 contains 12 residues. Written as DNA, the CDR3 is TGTGCCTGGTCAGGAGGGGACTATGGCTACACCTTC. Amino acids: CAWSGGDYGYTF.

This clonotype was observed many times. V gene TRBV6-5 combines with J gene TRBJ1-1, with TRBD1 identical over 7 bases. The trim removed 2 bases at V and 0 bases at J, leaving 3 bases unmatched. Germline V CDR1 and CDR2: MNHEY, SVGAGI. The CDR3 contains 15 residues. For the CDR3, the DNA is TGTGCCAGCAGTTACCTCGGACAGGTGAACACTGAAGCTTTCTTT. This translates into CASSYLGQVNTEAFF.

Concerning this clonotype itself: A junction end diverges from the germline sequence, so it may reflect a read error. V is TRBV12-3 or TRBV12-4 and J is TRBJ2-5, with D possibly being TRBD1 (5 bases). This CDR3 contains 14 residues. The CDR3 is CASSLGHFQETQYF. The CDR3 DNA reads TGTGCCAGCAGCTTAGGACACTTCCAAGAGACCCAGTACTTC.

This clonotype showed up many times. The V and J genes are TRBV12-3 or TRBV12-4 and TRBJ1-5, with 8 bases identical to TRBD1. The CDR3 contains 14 residues. Trimming cost V 3 bases and J 2 bases; bases outside gene matches: 0. CDR3 sequence reads: CASSLDRGNQPQHF. In nucleotides, the CDR3 is TGTGCCAGCAGTTTGGACAGGGGCAATCAGCCCCAGCATTTT.